This is a list of T cell receptor beta chains from one sample in a study of blood T cell repertoires in COVID-19. Assay: immunoSEQ multiplex PCR; the TCRdb copy retains only in-frame clones and omits some. The sample carries over 100,000 clones, about four fifths recorded once. Sequenced input: peripheral blood. The receptors stem from a man between 60 and 75 years old with active or convalescent COVID-19. The CDR3 runs from the conserved cysteine through the conserved F or W. Each record gives: D gene, J gene, V gene, clone size, CDR3 DNA, CDR3 protein. A D gene is named only where the DNA matches it firmly. The size of a clone is reported for some rows only, either as once, few or many, or as a class for expanded clones.

D: .; J: TRBJ2-2; V: TRBV4-2; size: .; DNA: TGTGCCAGCAGCCTTTCAGGGGAAGGCGGGGAGCTGTTTTTT; CDR3: CASSLSGEGGELFF
D: .; J: TRBJ2-5; V: TRBV2; size: once; DNA: TGTGCCAGCAGTTACTCCCAAGAGACCCAGTACTTC; CDR3: CASSYSQETQYF
D: TRBD1; J: TRBJ2-7; V: TRBV6-5; size: .; DNA: TGTGCCAGCAGCCCAGACAGGGGGCCCCCCTCCGAGCAGTACTTC; CDR3: CASSPDRGPPSEQYF
D: TRBD2; J: TRBJ2-5; V: TRBV11-2; size: .; DNA: TGTGCCAGCAGCCCACTAGCGGGAGAAAAAGAGACCCAGTACTTC; CDR3: CASSPLAGEKETQYF
D: .; J: TRBJ1-5; V: TRBV28; size: .; DNA: TGTGCCATGGGGGGTGATACGAATCAGCCCCAGCATTTT; CDR3: CAMGGDTNQPQHF
D: .; J: TRBJ2-5; V: TRBV30; size: once; DNA: TGTGCCTGGACTCTAAGGGGGCGGGGAGAGACCCAGTACTTC; CDR3: CAWTLRGRGETQYF
D: .; J: TRBJ2-7; V: TRBV19; size: once; DNA: TGTGCCAGTAGTAGAGACAGAAGCTCCTACGAGCAGTACTTC; CDR3: CASSRDRSSYEQYF
D: .; J: TRBJ1-4; V: TRBV28; size: .; DNA: TGTGCCAGCAGTAGATGGACAGCAACTAATGAAAAACTGTTTTTT; CDR3: CASSRWTATNEKLFF
D: TRBD1; J: TRBJ1-4; V: TRBV28; size: many; DNA: TGTGCCAGCAGTTTCACACAGGGGAGAAATGAAAAACTGTTTTTT; CDR3: CASSFTQGRNEKLFF
D: TRBD2; J: TRBJ2-1; V: TRBV6-2/TRBV6-3; size: .; DNA: TGTGCCAGCAGTTCCCCAAGACTAGCGGGAGGCATTGAGCAGTTCTTC; CDR3: CASSSPRLAGGIEQFF
D: .; J: TRBJ2-5; V: TRBV28; size: .; DNA: TGTGCCAGCAGTTCACATGGGACACTCCAAGAGACCCAGTACTTC; CDR3: CASSSHGTLQETQYF
D: TRBD1; J: TRBJ2-2; V: TRBV24-1; size: .; DNA: TGTGCCACCAGTGATTCAGGACAGGCCGGGGAGCTGTTTTTT; CDR3: CATSDSGQAGELFF
D: TRBD2; J: TRBJ2-3; V: TRBV7-2; size: .; DNA: TGTGCCAGCAGCGAAACTAGCGGGCGCTCAAGTACGCAGTATTTT; CDR3: CASSETSGRSSTQYF
D: .; J: TRBJ1-5; V: TRBV6-5; size: .; DNA: TGTGCCAGCAGTCGGGACAACAATCAGCCCCAGCATTTT; CDR3: CASSRDNNQPQHF
D: TRBD2; J: TRBJ2-1; V: TRBV19; size: .; DNA: TGTGCCAGTAGTAGCCAGCGGGAGGGGACTTTTGAGCAGTTCTTC; CDR3: CASSSQREGTFEQFF
D: .; J: TRBJ2-1; V: TRBV4-2; size: .; DNA: TGTGCCAGCAGCCAAGATGGTGCAGGGGCAAATGAGCAGTTCTTC; CDR3: CASSQDGAGANEQFF
D: .; J: TRBJ2-5; V: TRBV10-3; size: .; DNA: TGTGCCATCAGTGAGCTACAGGGTATCCAAGAGACCCAGTACTTC; CDR3: CAISELQGIQETQYF
D: TRBD2; J: TRBJ2-1; V: TRBV7-3; size: .; DNA: TGTGCCAGCAGCCCGCTAGCGGGATCGAATGAGCAGTTCTTC; CDR3: CASSPLAGSNEQFF
D: TRBD1; J: TRBJ2-1; V: TRBV18; size: .; DNA: TGTGCCAGCTCACCAGGACAGGGTATGGATGAGCAGTTCTTC; CDR3: CASSPGQGMDEQFF
D: TRBD1; J: TRBJ2-3; V: TRBV19; size: .; DNA: TGTGCCAGTAGTATCCCAGGGGGCCGAAGCACAGATACGCAGTATTTT; CDR3: CASSIPGGRSTDTQYF
D: TRBD1; J: TRBJ1-2; V: TRBV7-6; size: .; DNA: TGTGCCAGCAGCCCAGGGGGCGGCTATGGCTACACCTTC; CDR3: CASSPGGGYGYTF
D: .; J: TRBJ2-3; V: TRBV7-9; size: .; DNA: TGTGCCAGCAGTTTATCAAGCACAGATACGCAGTATTTT; CDR3: CASSLSSTDTQYF
D: TRBD1; J: TRBJ2-1; V: TRBV7-3; size: .; DNA: TGTGCCAGCAGCTTGGACAGGGCCCTCTCCTACAATGAGCAGTTCTTC; CDR3: CASSLDRALSYNEQFF
D: .; J: TRBJ2-6; V: TRBV7-6; size: .; DNA: TGTGCCAGCAGCTTATGGCAAGCTGGGGCCAACGTCCTGACTTTC; CDR3: CASSLWQAGANVLTF
D: .; J: TRBJ2-7; V: TRBV4-3; size: .; DNA: TGCGCCAGCAGCCAAGATCGCCAGACCTACGAGCAGTACTTC; CDR3: CASSQDRQTYEQYF
D: TRBD2; J: TRBJ2-5; V: TRBV13; size: .; DNA: TGTGCCAGCAGCTTAACAGCGGGAGGGGGTCACGAGACCCAGTACTTC; CDR3: CASSLTAGGGHETQYF
D: TRBD1; J: TRBJ2-3; V: TRBV28; size: .; DNA: TGTGCCAGCAGGTCAGGGGGAATAAGAGGCACGCAGTATTTT; CDR3: CASRSGGIRGTQYF
D: .; J: TRBJ2-1; V: TRBV7-9; size: .; DNA: TGTGCCAGCAGTCCCGCGGACTCGAGCTCCTACAATGAGCAGTTCTTC; CDR3: CASSPADSSSYNEQFF
D: .; J: TRBJ1-4; V: TRBV7-8; size: .; DNA: TGTGCCAGCAGCTCTACGGGTGCAGGGGCATCGGATGAAAAACTGTTTTTT; CDR3: CASSSTGAGASDEKLFF
D: TRBD2; J: TRBJ2-1; V: TRBV2; size: .; DNA: TGTGCCAGCACCCCAGAGCGGGGGCGAGTATACAATGAGCAGTTCTTC; CDR3: CASTPERGRVYNEQFF